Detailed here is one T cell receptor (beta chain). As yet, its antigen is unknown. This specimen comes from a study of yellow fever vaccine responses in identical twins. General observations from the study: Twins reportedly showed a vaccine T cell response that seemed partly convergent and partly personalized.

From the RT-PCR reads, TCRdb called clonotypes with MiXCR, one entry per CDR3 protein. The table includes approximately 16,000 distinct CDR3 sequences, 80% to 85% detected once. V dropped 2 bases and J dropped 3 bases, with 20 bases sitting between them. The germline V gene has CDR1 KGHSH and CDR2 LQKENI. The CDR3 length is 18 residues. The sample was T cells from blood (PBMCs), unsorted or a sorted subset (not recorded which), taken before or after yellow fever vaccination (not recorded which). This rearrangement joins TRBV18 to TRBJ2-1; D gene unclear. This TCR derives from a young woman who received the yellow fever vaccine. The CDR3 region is CASSPVQDGSQIYNEQFF. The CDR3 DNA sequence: TGTGCCAGCTCACCAGTCCAGGATGGTTCCCAAATCTACAATGAGCAGTTCTTC.